What follows are 14 T cell receptor beta chains derived from one specimen sequenced in a study of blood T cell repertoires in COVID-19. Libraries were prepared by immunoSEQ multiplex PCR; TCRdb keeps only in-frame clonotypes and omits some of them. This sample has 100,000 to 150,000 clones, with about four fifths found just once. Input material: peripheral blood. All receptors come from a man aged 25 to 45 with COVID-19, enrolled during active disease.

J is TRBJ2-7 and V is TRBV28, with 12 bases identical to TRBD1. Germline CDR1 MDHEN, CDR2 SYDVKM. V lost 6 bases and J lost 5; bases outside the gene matches: 8. CDR3 length: 15 residues. The CDR3 spells CASSRRGTGGHEQYF. CDR3 bases: TGTGCCAGCAGCCGGCGCGGGACAGGGGGCCACGAGCAGTACTTC.

The chain has TRBV11-1 and TRBJ2-5; 10 bases agree with TRBD1. Germline V CDR1 and CDR2: SGHAT, FQDESV (reference sequence). V shed 6 bases, J shed 4 bases, and the junction held 8 bases outside the gene matches. CDR3 length equals 15 residues. The CDR3 reads CASSYDRGRVETQYF. DNA of the CDR3: TGTGCCAGCAGTTACGACAGGGGGCGCGTAGAGACCCAGTACTTC.

The chain is built from TRBV6-5 and TRBJ1-4; D is undetermined. This CDR3 spans 15 amino acids. The V gene lost 5 bases and the J gene lost 6 bases, with 16 bases spanning the gap. CDR1 is MNHEY, CDR2 SVGAGI, per germline. For the CDR3, the DNA is TGTGCCAGCAGTCGAACGGGATTCTTGGATGAAAAACTGTTTTTT. Translated: CASSRTGFLDEKLFF.

The chain joins TRBV4-1 to TRBJ2-7; TRBD1 matches 11 bases. The CDR3 length is 14 residues. V was pared by 1 base and J by 7 bases, with 3 bases of the junction left unmatched. In germline, CDR1 is MGHRA, CDR2 YSYEKL. The CDR3 loop is CASSQGDRGWEQYF. DNA for the CDR3: TGCGCCAGCAGCCAAGGGGACAGGGGGTGGGAGCAGTACTTC.

For the CDR3, the DNA is TGTGCCAGCAGCTTGGGACAGGGAGGCAATCAGCCCCAGCATTTT. It translates to CASSLGQGGNQPQHF. The chain couples TRBV5-6 to TRBJ1-5, with 7 bases lining up with TRBD1. CDR1 is SGHDT and CDR2 is YYEEEE in the germline V gene. The CDR3 sequence is 15 residues long. With V trimmed by 0 bases and J by 2 bases, 2 bases remained unmatched.

This clone was detected once. The chain uses TRBV5-6 and TRBJ2-1, with 7 nucleotides matching TRBD2. The CDR3 runs to 14 residues. Trimming at V came to 2 bases and at J to 6 bases, leaving 5 bases not matched to a gene. Germline V gene data show CDR1 as SGHDT and CDR2 as YYEEEE. CDR3 DNA sequence: TGTGCCAGCAGCTTATTCTGGGAGGGCAATGAGCAGTTCTTC. Protein product: CASSLFWEGNEQFF.

This chain connects TRBV6-6 to TRBJ2-7; 7 bases align to TRBD2. CDR1 and CDR2 (germline): MNHNY, SVGAGI (reference sequence). The CDR3 runs to 15 residues. The V gene end was trimmed by 5 bases and the J gene end by 4 bases; junction bases not matched to a gene: 11. CDR3 bases: TGTGCCAGCAGTCCCCGAGGCGGGAGAAGTTACGAGCAGTACTTC. Its translation is CASSPRGGRSYEQYF.

V is TRBV29-1 and J is TRBJ1-2; no firm D call. Germline CDR1 reads SQVTM; CDR2 reads ANQGSEA. The CDR3 runs 14 residues. The CDR3 reads CRTTIGSSTYGYTF. The CDR3 DNA is TGCAGGACGACCATAGGGAGTTCGACCTATGGCTACACCTTC.

The chain recombines TRBV11-1 with TRBJ2-1; TRBD2 matches at 8 bases. Germline CDR1 SGHAT, CDR2 FQDESV (reference sequence). The CDR3 loop spans 15 amino acids. Losses at the gene ends were 1 base for V and 5 bases for J; bases not matched to a gene: 4. This chain's CDR3 is CASSLGLAGNNEQFF. The CDR3 DNA is TGTGCCAGCAGCTTAGGGCTAGCGGGTAACAATGAGCAGTTCTTC.

The chain employs TRBV6-5 and TRBJ1-1; possibly TRBD1 for D (5 bases). Trimming removed 2 bases at V and 0 bases at J, with 13 bases between. The length of the CDR3 is 16 residues. Germline CDR1 is MNHEY and CDR2 is SVGAGI. The CDR3 DNA is TGTGCCAGCAGTTACCTGCCGACAGATATGAACACTGAAGCTTTCTTT. This sequence encodes CASSYLPTDMNTEAFF.

The chain is built from TRBV11-2 and TRBJ1-1; perhaps TRBD1 as D (6 bases). Trimming cost V 5 bases and J 6 bases, with 13 bases left between them. CDR3 length equals 13 residues. Germline CDR1 is SGHAT and CDR2 is FQNNGV. CDR3 in DNA: TGTGCCAGCAGCCGTAAAGGACAGTCTGAAGCTTTCTTT. Its protein product is CASSRKGQSEAFF.

The chain couples TRBV11-3 to TRBJ1-1; weak D call: TRBD1 (5 bases). The V end was cut by 2 bases, the J end by 1 base, with 11 bases between. CDR1 and CDR2 from the germline V gene are SGHNT and YENEEA. The CDR3 covers 15 residues. The CDR3 is CASSLWERGNTEAFF. The DNA of the CDR3 is TGTGCCAGCAGCTTATGGGAAAGGGGGAACACTGAAGCTTTCTTT.

This chain uses TRBV19 with TRBJ1-1, with TRBD1 as a possible D gene (5 bases). Trimming stripped 8 bases from V and 1 base from J, with 23 bases between. This CDR3 region has 17 residues. CDR1 is LNHDA and CDR2 is SQIVND in the germline V gene (reference sequence). CDR3 nucleotides: TGTGCCAGTGGACCCTGGACGGGCCTGGGGCCGAACACTGAAGCTTTCTTT. Its protein is CASGPWTGLGPNTEAFF.

The gene calls are TRBV10-3 and TRBJ2-1, with TRBD2 identical over 13 bases. Germline V gene data show CDR1 as ENHRY and CDR2 as SYGVKD. The CDR3 sequence is 16 residues long. The junction had 5 bases not matched to a gene; V was cut back by 2 bases and J by 7 bases. The CDR3 sequence: CAISERLAGGGNEQFF. In DNA form, the CDR3 reads TGTGCCATCAGTGAGAGACTAGCGGGGGGTGGTAATGAGCAGTTCTTC.